The 6 T cell receptor beta chains in this list originate from one sample, sequenced in a study of CD8 T cells in ankylosing spondylitis. From the 5' RACE reads, TCRdb called clonotypes with MiXCR, one entry per CDR3 protein. The table shows roughly 190,000 distinct CDR3 sequences, with 9.5% to 15% occurring only once. The sequenced material came from blood, either unsorted or a sorted T cell fraction (not recorded which). The source is a male donor with ankylosing spondylitis or in good health (not recorded which).

The V and J genes are TRBV25-1 and TRBJ2-5; no reliable D call. This CDR3 region has 14 residues. V dropped 2 bases and J dropped 2 bases, with 9 bases sitting between them. Germline CDR1 is MGHDK and CDR2 is SYGVNS. The DNA for the CDR3 is TGTGCCAGCAGTGAAGTCGCCATACAAGAGACCCAGTACTTC. Translating it yields CASSEVAIQETQYF.

This clonotype has only a few counts. V is TRBV7-6 and J is TRBJ2-7; D is unresolved. From germline, CDR1 is SGHVS and CDR2 FNYEAQ. V dropped 3 bases and J dropped 5 bases, with 17 bases sitting between them. CDR3 size: 15 residues. The CDR3 reads CASSFGVGFAHEQYF. The CDR3 region has the DNA TGTGCCAGCAGCTTTGGGGTGGGTTTCGCCCACGAGCAGTACTTC.

This clonotype has just a few counts. V gene TRBV6-1 combines with J gene TRBJ2-2; no clear D. The CDR3 is 16 amino acids. With 4 bases removed from V and 2 bases from J, the gap between germline ends came to 14 bases. Germline lookup yields CDR1 MNHNS and CDR2 SASEGT. CDR3 DNA: TGTGCCAGCAGTGGCAGGCTACACTTCAACACCGGGGAGCTGTTTTTT. This encodes CASSGRLHFNTGELFF.

A few counts support this clonotype. The chain joins TRBV29-1 to TRBJ2-7; no definite D call. There are 12 residues in the CDR3. Germline CDR1 and CDR2: SQVTM and ANQGSEA. V lost 0 bases and J 4 bases, leaving 7 bases between the germline ends. The CDR3 region has the DNA TGCAGCGTTGAAGAAGAAAAATACGAGCAGTACTTC. Translated, it gives CSVEEEKYEQYF.

This sequence joins TRBV6-1 and TRBJ2-1; no clear D gene. Germline CDR1 and CDR2: MNHNS and SASEGT. Deletions cut 2 bases from V and 4 bases from J, with 6 bases between. The CDR3 is 13 amino acids. The CDR3 DNA sequence: TGTGCCAGCAGTGAATTAAGGTACAATGAGCAGTTCTTC. Protein sequence: CASSELRYNEQFF.

This clonotype was counted only a few times. The V gene is TRBV10-3, the J gene TRBJ2-4, with D perhaps matching TRBD2 (6 bases). The V end was cut by 2 bases, the J end by 0 bases, with 17 bases between. The CDR3 runs to 18 residues. Germline V gives CDR1 ENHRY, CDR2 SYGVKD. The CDR3 DNA reads TGTGCCATCAGTGAGGGGACTTCCTACGGACTAGCCAAAAACATTCAGTACTTC. It encodes CAISEGTSYGLAKNIQYF.